The clone carrying this TCR beta chain was seen a single time. Its antigen is still unknown. An end of the junction differs from the germline gene, which may be a read error. This sample stems from a study of blood T cells in healthy people across ages. Together with a sample-barcoded 5' primer, a J-beta primer mix was included in a second PCR lasting roughly 6 to 12 cycles. TCRdb analysed the 5' RACE reads with MiXCR anew, one entry per CDR3 protein. The sample lists about 1,800,000 distinct CDR3 sequences; about 28% were seen once. The study, taken as a whole, reports: Naive and antigen-experienced cells could not be conclusively compared, given unsorted PBMCs. Relative to aged donors, long-lived donors carried more naive CD4+ cells and displayed higher diversity. Any changes in expanded clonotypes were possibly confounded, as donor CMV status remained unknown.

Germline lookup yields CDR1 SNHLY and CDR2 FYNNEI. This CDR3 contains 15 residues. This receptor was identified in a woman in her 30s in good health. The sequencing input was blood. The chain recombines TRBV2 with TRBJ2-1; D is perhaps TRBD2 (5 bases). The CDR3 loop is CASTLGRAGDNKQFF. The CDR3, as DNA: TGTGCCAGCACCCTAGGAAGGGCGGGCGACAATAAGCAGTTCTTC. The whole variable domain, filled in from reference TRBV2 and TRBJ2-1, reads EPEVTQTPSHQVTQMGQEVILRCVPISNHLYFYWYRQILGQKVEFLVSFYNNEISEKSEIFDDQFSVERPDGSNFTLKIRSTKLEDSAMYFCASTLGRAGDNKQFFGPGTRLTVL.